This T cell receptor (beta chain) was sequenced in a study of response to subunit inactivated influenza vaccine. Findings and caveats of the study: Authors suggested each seasonal influenza vaccination recruits few new T cells.

A single record per CDR3 protein comes from TCRdb applying MiXCR to the RT-PCR reads. The sample contains roughly 520,000 distinct CDR3 sequences, less than 30% of which appear only once. Comments on this clonotype: The antigen remains unidentified.

Trimming took off 5 bases at V and 6 bases at J, with 4 bases between the two ends. This CDR3 is 11 amino acids long. From germline, CDR1 is MGHRA and CDR2 YSYEKL. The material was CD4+ T cells sorted from PBMCs, obtained less than 6 days after vaccination. This sequence originates from a man in his fifties who received an inactivated influenza vaccine. The chain uses TRBV4-1 and TRBJ2-2; D not certain. The CDR3 nucleotides are TGCGCCAGCAGCTCGTCCGGGGAGCTGTTTTTT. Its translation: CASSSSGELFF.